This T cell receptor (beta chain) was retrieved from a study of shared clonotypes between healthy human individuals. Germline CDR1 LNHDA, CDR2 SQIVND (reference sequence). This CDR3 spans 15 amino acids. V shed 5 bases, J shed 1 base, and the junction held 4 bases outside the gene matches. As concerns this clone: Its antigen is not identified.

The study, taken as a whole, reports: What naive subsets generally showed was a larger estimated richness than memory subsets showed.

Only in-frame clones appear in the TCRdb table, and some are missing; sequencing was by immunoSEQ multiplex PCR. Of some 2 million clones in the sample, approximately 95% were seen once. It was CD45RO-negative cells, positively selected for CCR7, that made up naive CD8 cells, with terminally differentiated effector memory CD45RA+ cells excluded. The rearrangement joins TRBV19 to TRBJ1-5, with TRBD1 matching over 8 bases. This TCR was recovered from a man younger than 35 in good health. Source material: naive CD8+ T cells sorted from blood. This chain's CDR3 is CASSPTGASNQPQHF. CDR3 DNA: TGTGCCAGTAGTCCGACAGGGGCGAGCAATCAGCCCCAGCATTTT.